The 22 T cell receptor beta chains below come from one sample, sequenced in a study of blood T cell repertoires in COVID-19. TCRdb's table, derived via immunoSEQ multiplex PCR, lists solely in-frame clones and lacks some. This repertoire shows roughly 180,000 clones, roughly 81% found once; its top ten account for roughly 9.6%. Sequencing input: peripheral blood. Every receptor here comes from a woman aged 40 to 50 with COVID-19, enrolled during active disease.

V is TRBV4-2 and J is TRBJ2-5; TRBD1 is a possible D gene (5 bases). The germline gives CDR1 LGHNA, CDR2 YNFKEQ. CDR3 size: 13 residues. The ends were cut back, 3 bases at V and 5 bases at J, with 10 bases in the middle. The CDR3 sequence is CASSHRAAETQYF. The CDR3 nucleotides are TGTGCCAGCAGCCACAGGGCGGCGGAGACCCAGTACTTC.

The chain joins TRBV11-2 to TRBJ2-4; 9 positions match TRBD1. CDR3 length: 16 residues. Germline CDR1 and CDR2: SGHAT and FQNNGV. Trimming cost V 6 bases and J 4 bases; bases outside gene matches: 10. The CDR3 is CASSWTGENVKNIQYF. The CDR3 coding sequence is TGTGCCAGCAGTTGGACAGGGGAGAACGTAAAAAACATTCAGTACTTC.

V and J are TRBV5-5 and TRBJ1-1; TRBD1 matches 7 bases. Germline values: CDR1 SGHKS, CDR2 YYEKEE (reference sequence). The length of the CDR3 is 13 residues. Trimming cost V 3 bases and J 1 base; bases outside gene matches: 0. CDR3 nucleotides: TGTGCCAGCAGCTACAGGGGGAACACTGAAGCTTTCTTT. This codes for CASSYRGNTEAFF. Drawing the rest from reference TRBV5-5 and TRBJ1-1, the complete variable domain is DAGVTQSPTHLIKTRGQQVTLRCSPISGHKSVSWYQQVLGQGPQFIFQYYEKEERGRGNFPDRFSARQFPNYSSELNVNALLLGDSALYLCASSYRGNTEAFFGQGTRLTVV.

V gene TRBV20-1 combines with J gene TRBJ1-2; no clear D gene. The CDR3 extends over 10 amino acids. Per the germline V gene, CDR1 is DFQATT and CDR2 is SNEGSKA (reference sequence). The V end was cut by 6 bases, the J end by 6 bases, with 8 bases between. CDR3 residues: CSAHPDGYTF. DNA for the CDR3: TGCAGTGCCCACCCGGATGGCTACACCTTC.

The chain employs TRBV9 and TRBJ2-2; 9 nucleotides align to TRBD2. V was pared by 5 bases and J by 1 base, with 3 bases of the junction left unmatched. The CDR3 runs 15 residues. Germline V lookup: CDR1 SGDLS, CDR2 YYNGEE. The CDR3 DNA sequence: TGTGCCAGCAGTGCGGGAGGGGTGAACACCGGGGAGCTGTTTTTT. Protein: CASSAGGVNTGELFF.

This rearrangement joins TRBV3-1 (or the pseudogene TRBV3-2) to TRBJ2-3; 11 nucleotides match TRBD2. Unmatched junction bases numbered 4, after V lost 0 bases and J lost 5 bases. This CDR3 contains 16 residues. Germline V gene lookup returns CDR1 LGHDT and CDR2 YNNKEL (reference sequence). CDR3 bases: TGTGCCAGCAGCCAAGAGAAAACTAGCGGGGGAGATACGCAGTATTTT. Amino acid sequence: CASSQEKTSGGDTQYF.

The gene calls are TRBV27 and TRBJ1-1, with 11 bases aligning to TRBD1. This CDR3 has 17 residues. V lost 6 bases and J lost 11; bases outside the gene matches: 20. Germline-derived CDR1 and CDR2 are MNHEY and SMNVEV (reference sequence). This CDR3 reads CASSPTGRGDRGSLAFF. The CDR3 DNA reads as TGTGCCAGCAGCCCGACCGGGCGGGGGGACAGGGGGTCTCTGGCTTTCTTT.

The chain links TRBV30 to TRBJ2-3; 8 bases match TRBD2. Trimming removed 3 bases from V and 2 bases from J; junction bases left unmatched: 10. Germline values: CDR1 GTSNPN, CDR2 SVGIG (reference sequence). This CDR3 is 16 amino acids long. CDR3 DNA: TGTGCCTGGAGCGGAAAGACTAGCGACTTCACAGATACGCAGTATTTT. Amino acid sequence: CAWSGKTSDFTDTQYF.

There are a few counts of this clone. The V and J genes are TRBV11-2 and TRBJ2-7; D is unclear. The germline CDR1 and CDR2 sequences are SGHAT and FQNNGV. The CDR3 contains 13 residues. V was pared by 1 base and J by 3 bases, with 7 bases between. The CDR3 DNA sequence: TGTGCCAGCAGCTTAGGCAGTGGCTACGAGCAGTACGTC. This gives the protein CASSLGSGYEQYV.

The DNA of the CDR3 is TGTGCCAGCAGCTCCTTGGGGGCCAGTAATGAAAAACTGTTTTTT. It encodes CASSSLGASNEKLFF. This chain uses TRBV5-6 with TRBJ1-4; tentative D call: TRBD1 (6 bases). Trimming removed 3 bases from V and 4 bases from J, with 13 bases in between. The CDR3 covers 15 residues. Per germline, CDR1 SGHDT and CDR2 YYEEEE.

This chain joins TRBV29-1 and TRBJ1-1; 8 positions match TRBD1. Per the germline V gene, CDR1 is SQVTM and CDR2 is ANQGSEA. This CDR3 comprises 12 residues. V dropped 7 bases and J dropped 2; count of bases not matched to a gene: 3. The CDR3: CSADRENTEAFF. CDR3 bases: TGCAGCGCGGACAGGGAAAACACTGAAGCTTTCTTT.

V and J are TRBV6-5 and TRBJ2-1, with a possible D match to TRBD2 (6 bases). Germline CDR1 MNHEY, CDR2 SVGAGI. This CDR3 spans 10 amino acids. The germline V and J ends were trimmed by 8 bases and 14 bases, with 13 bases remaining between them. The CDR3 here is CASLSGGEFF. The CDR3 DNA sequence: TGTGCCAGCCTTAGCGGAGGGGAGTTCTTC.

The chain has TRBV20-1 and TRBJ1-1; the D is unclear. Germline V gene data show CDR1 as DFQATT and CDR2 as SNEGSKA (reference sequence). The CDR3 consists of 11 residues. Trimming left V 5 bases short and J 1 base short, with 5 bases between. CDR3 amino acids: CSACKNTEAFF. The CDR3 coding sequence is TGCAGTGCTTGTAAGAACACTGAAGCTTTCTTT.

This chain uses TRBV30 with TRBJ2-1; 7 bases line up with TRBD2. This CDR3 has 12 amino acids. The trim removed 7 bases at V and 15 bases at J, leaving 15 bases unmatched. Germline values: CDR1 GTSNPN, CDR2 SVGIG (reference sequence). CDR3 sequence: CASRPSLGTMFF. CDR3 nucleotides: TGTGCCTCGCGCCCTTCCCTGGGGACTATGTTCTTC.

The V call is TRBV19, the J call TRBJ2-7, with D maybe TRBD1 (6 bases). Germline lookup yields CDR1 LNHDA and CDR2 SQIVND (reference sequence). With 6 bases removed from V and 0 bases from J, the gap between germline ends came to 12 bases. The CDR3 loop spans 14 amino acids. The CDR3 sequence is CASSLTGNSYEQYF. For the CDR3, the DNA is TGTGCCAGTAGCCTCACAGGGAACTCCTACGAGCAGTACTTC.

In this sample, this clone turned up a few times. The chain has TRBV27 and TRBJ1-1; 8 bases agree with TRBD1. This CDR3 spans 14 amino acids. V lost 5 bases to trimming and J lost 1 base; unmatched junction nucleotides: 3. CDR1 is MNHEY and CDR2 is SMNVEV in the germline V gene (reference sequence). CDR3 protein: CASSRTGKNTEAFF. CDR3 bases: TGTGCCAGCAGTAGGACAGGGAAGAACACTGAAGCTTTCTTT.

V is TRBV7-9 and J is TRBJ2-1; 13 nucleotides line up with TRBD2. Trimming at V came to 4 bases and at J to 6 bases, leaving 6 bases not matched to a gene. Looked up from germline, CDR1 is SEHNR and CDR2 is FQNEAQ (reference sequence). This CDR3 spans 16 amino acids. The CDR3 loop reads CASSSPGLAGINEQFF. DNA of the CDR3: TGTGCCAGCAGCTCGCCGGGACTAGCGGGAATCAATGAGCAGTTCTTC.

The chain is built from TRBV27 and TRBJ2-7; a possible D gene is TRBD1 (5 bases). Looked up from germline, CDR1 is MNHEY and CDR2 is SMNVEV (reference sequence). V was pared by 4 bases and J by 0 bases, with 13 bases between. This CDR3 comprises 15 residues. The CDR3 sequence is CASSSRQHLSYEQYF. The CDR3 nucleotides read TGTGCCAGCAGTTCCCGACAGCACCTCTCCTACGAGCAGTACTTC.

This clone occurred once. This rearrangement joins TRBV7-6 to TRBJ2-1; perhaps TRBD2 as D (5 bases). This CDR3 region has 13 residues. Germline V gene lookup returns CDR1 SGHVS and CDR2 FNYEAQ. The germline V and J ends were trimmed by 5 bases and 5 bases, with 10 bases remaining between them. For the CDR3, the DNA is TGTGCCAGCAGCCGAAGGACTGACAATGAGCAGTTCTTC. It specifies CASSRRTDNEQFF.

CDR3 nucleotides: TGTGCCAGCAGTACAGGGACTAGCGACTGGAAAAATGAGCAGTTCTTC. This encodes CASSTGTSDWKNEQFF. The V call is TRBV6-6, the J call TRBJ2-1, with 10 bases aligning to TRBD2. Per the germline V gene, CDR1 is MNHNY and CDR2 is SVGAGI (reference sequence). This CDR3 contains 16 residues. V trimming: 5 bases; J trimming: 7 bases; junction bases outside the gene matches: 11.

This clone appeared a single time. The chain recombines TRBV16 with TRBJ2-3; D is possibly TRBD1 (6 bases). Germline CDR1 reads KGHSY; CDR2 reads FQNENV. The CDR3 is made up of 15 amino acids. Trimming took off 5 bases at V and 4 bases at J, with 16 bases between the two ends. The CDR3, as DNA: TGTGCCAGCAGCAACCAGGGTTGGGGGCCAGATACGCAGTATTTT. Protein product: CASSNQGWGPDTQYF.

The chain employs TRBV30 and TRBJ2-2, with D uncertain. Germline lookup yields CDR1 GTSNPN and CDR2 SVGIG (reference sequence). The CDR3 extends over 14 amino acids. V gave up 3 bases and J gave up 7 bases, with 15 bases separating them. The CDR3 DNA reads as TGTGCCTGGAGCCCCCAGGTACCCAACGGGGAGCTGTTTTTT. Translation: CAWSPQVPNGELFF.